Sequencing of this TCR beta chain was carried out in a study of control samples from healthy donors and cancer patients. The CDR3 totals 16 residues. V shed 3 bases, J shed 1 base, and the junction held 7 bases outside the gene matches. Looked up from germline, CDR1 is SGHDT and CDR2 is YYEEEE. This table comes from immunoSEQ multiplex PCR, and its TCRdb copy is limited to in-frame clones, with some not included. The sample shows just over 150,000 clones, approximately 94% of them seen only once. Sequencing input: blood. The genes are TRBV5-6 and TRBJ1-1; 9 bases match TRBD1. The TCR sequence derives from a woman in her thirties or forties in good health. In nucleotides, the CDR3 is TGTGCCAGCAGCTCCGGGACAGGGAGGGGGAACACTGAAGCTTTCTTT. This codes for CASSSGTGRGNTEAFF.